Below, 25 T cell receptor beta chains from the same sample are listed, as sequenced in a study of identical twins. Each CDR3 protein is one row after TCRdb ran MiXCR on the 5' RACE reads. This sample has approximately 240,000 distinct CDR3 sequences, with 11% to 15% found just once. Sequencing was performed on memory (CD45RO+) T cells sorted from blood. Every receptor here comes from a woman aged 18-30 years in good health.

This clonotype turned up a few times. The chain couples TRBV12-3 or TRBV12-4 to TRBJ2-3, with D possibly TRBD2 on 5 matching bases. This CDR3 comprises 17 residues. The ends were cut back, 6 bases at V and 2 bases at J, with 21 bases in the middle. The CDR3 reads CASRSSASPKNTDTQYF. CDR3 coding DNA: TGTGCCAGCAGATCTTCGGCTAGCCCTAAGAACACAGATACGCAGTATTTT.

This clonotype was seen many times. The chain recombines TRBV20-1 with TRBJ2-7; D is undetermined. Germline CDR1 DFQATT, CDR2 SNEGSKA (reference sequence). The germline V and J ends were trimmed by 5 bases and 4 bases, with 12 bases remaining between them. The CDR3 spans 12 residues. CDR3 coding DNA: TGCAGTGCTGGGCTCGGAGCATACGAGCAGTACTTC. Protein: CSAGLGAYEQYF.

This clonotype has more than one count but fewer than ten. This chain links TRBV7-9 with TRBJ2-2; 14 positions match TRBD2. In germline, CDR1 is SEHNR, CDR2 FQNEAQ (reference sequence). The CDR3 spans 17 residues. V shed 5 bases and J 6 bases; nucleotides not matched to a gene: 8. Here the CDR3 reads CASSPGLAGERAGELFF. In nucleotides, the CDR3 is TGTGCCAGCAGCCCGGGACTAGCGGGAGAACGAGCCGGGGAGCTGTTTTTT.

The chain has TRBV20-1 and TRBJ2-3, with TRBD2 matching over 8 bases. CDR3 length equals 12 residues. With V trimmed by 6 bases and J by 11 bases, 10 bases remained unmatched. The germline V gene encodes CDR1 DFQATT and CDR2 SNEGSKA (reference sequence). CDR3 amino acids: CSARAGGVGQYF. CDR3 bases: TGCAGTGCCCGGGCCGGGGGGGTTGGGCAGTATTTT.

The CDR3: CASSFEGRGYTF. CDR3 bases: TGTGCCAGCAGTTTTGAGGGACGGGGCTACACCTTC. V gene TRBV12-3 or TRBV12-4 combines with J gene TRBJ1-2; possible D gene TRBD1, 5 bases. The CDR3 is 12 amino acids. Between the trimmed V and J ends, which lost 3 bases and 8 bases, there was a span of 10 bases.

This clonotype appeared once. The rearrangement uses TRBV5-5 and TRBJ2-1, with TRBD1 matching over 7 bases. The junction had 11 bases not matched to a gene; V was cut back by 4 bases and J by 7 bases. The CDR3 contains 15 residues. Germline V gives CDR1 SGHKS, CDR2 YYEKEE (reference sequence). In DNA, the CDR3 is TGTGCCAGCAGCCTGGGACAGAACTTCGAGAATGAGCAGTTCTTC. It translates to CASSLGQNFENEQFF.

The genes are TRBV12-3 or TRBV12-4 and TRBJ2-3; D not resolved. There are 14 residues in the CDR3. Trimming shortened V by 2 bases and J by 9 bases, and 15 bases separated the two germline ends. The CDR3 DNA follows: TGTGCCAGCAGTTTACGCGGCTCCCGCTTCACGCAGTATTTT. It specifies CASSLRGSRFTQYF.

This clonotype was picked up a small number of times. The chain recombines TRBV24-1 with TRBJ1-1; D gene ambiguous. Trimming removed 8 bases at V and 4 bases at J, with 7 bases between. CDR3 length: 11 amino acids. Germline CDR1 and CDR2: KGHDR and SFDVKD. For the CDR3, the DNA is TGTGCCACCAAGGAGGGCACTGAAGCTTTCTTT. Its protein is CATKEGTEAFF.

This clonotype was picked up many times. This rearrangement joins TRBV6-2 or TRBV6-3 to TRBJ2-7; possible D gene TRBD1, 6 bases. Germline assignment: CDR1 MNHEY and CDR2 SVGEGT. V shed 6 bases and J shed 4 bases, with 13 bases lying between them. The CDR3 sequence is 13 residues long. In DNA, the CDR3 is TGTGCCAGCAGGAGGACAGTCGGTTACGAGCAGTACTTC. Its protein product is CASRRTVGYEQYF.

The chain has TRBV11-2 and TRBJ2-2, with D hard to call. V gave up 8 bases and J gave up 1 base, with 8 bases separating them. CDR3 length: 13 amino acids. Germline V CDR1 and CDR2: SGHAT, FQNNGV. DNA of the CDR3: TGTGCCAGCTCGAACAGGAACACCGGGGAGCTGTTTTTT. Translated: CASSNRNTGELFF.

This chain connects TRBV7-6 to TRBJ2-1, with TRBD2 identical over 9 bases. In germline, CDR1 is SGHVS, CDR2 FNYEAQ. J was trimmed by 6 bases and V by 7 bases; bases with no gene match: 13. There are 16 residues in the CDR3. The CDR3 here is CASTRTRGGGGNEQFF. CDR3 coding DNA: TGTGCCAGCACCAGGACCAGGGGCGGGGGGGGCAATGAGCAGTTCTTC.

V is TRBV7-6 and J is TRBJ2-2; D not resolved. CDR3 length: 16 residues. CDR1 SGHVS and CDR2 FNYEAQ come from the germline V gene. V was cut by 1 base and J by 5 bases, with 14 bases left in between. CDR3 sequence (DNA): TGTGCCAGCAGCTTAGTCTCACCCACCCCAACCGGGGAGCTGTTTTTT. Protein: CASSLVSPTPTGELFF.

This clonotype was recorded many times. The genes are TRBV12-3 or TRBV12-4 and TRBJ1-5; a possible D gene is TRBD1 (5 bases). V lost 7 bases to trimming and J lost 7 bases, with 14 bases between them. The CDR3 is made up of 13 amino acids. The CDR3 region has the DNA TGTGCCAGCATAAGGGGCCGGGGGCAGCCCCAGCATTTT. This codes for CASIRGRGQPQHF.

This chain connects TRBV19 to TRBJ2-1, with D unresolved. The CDR3 spans 15 residues. CDR1 and CDR2 from the germline V gene are LNHDA and SQIVND (reference sequence). V lost 5 bases, J lost 0 bases, and 11 bases lay in between. CDR3 sequence (DNA): TGTGCCAGTAGTCGGTGGAAGAGCTCCTACAATGAGCAGTTCTTC. Amino acids: CASSRWKSSYNEQFF.

This clonotype showed up many times. The chain uses TRBV29-1 and TRBJ2-5; no reliable D call. The CDR3 totals 12 residues. CDR1 and CDR2 from the germline V gene are SQVTM and ANQGSEA. V was pared by 4 bases and J by 5 bases, with 11 bases between. CDR3 nucleotide sequence: TGCAGCGTTGCTGGGCAGGACGAGACCCAGTACTTC. It is translated as CSVAGQDETQYF. Based on the CDR3 plus reference TRBV29-1 and TRBJ2-5, the full variable domain is SAVISQKPSRDICQRGTSLTIQCQVDSQVTMMFWYRQQPGQSLTLIATANQGSEATYESGFVIDKFPISRPNLTFSTLTVSNMSPEDSSIYLCSVAGQDETQYFGPGTRLLVL.

In this sample, this clonotype turned up a few times. V usage is TRBV5-1 and J usage is TRBJ2-5; the D gene could be TRBD1 or TRBD2 (6 bases each). The CDR3 spans 15 residues. Between the trimmed V and J ends, which lost 6 bases and 5 bases, there was a span of 20 bases. Germline lookup yields CDR1 SGHRS and CDR2 YFSETQ. For the CDR3, the DNA is TGCGCCAGCACTCCCGGGGGCTCCACAACCGAGACCCAGTACTTC. It specifies CASTPGGSTTETQYF.

This clonotype was counted between two and nine times. This rearrangement joins TRBV29-1 to TRBJ2-4; D is uncertain. This CDR3 has 11 amino acids. Germline CDR1 reads SQVTM; CDR2 reads ANQGSEA. The germline V and J ends were trimmed by 4 bases and 6 bases, with 7 bases remaining between them. The CDR3 nucleotides read TGCAGCGTTGTAACTACAAACATTCAGTACTTC. This sequence encodes CSVVTTNIQYF.

This clonotype was seen at least ten times. The chain is built from TRBV6-5 and TRBJ2-1; 12 bases are shared with TRBD2. Germline V gives CDR1 MNHEY, CDR2 SVGAGI. The CDR3 has 16 amino acids. Trimming cost V 2 bases and J 7 bases; bases outside gene matches: 6. In DNA form, the CDR3 reads TGTGCCAGCAGTTACAGGGTGACTAGCGGGAGAAATGAGCAGTTCTTC. Its protein product is CASSYRVTSGRNEQFF.

This clonotype was found many times. This chain joins TRBV2 and TRBJ1-4; no reliable D call. Germline assignment: CDR1 SNHLY and CDR2 FYNNEI. V lost 6 bases and J 5 bases, leaving 13 bases between the germline ends. This CDR3 contains 14 residues. The CDR3 bases are TGTGCCAGCAGGCATAATTTAGAGAATGAAAAACTGTTTTTT. It yields the protein CASRHNLENEKLFF.

This clonotype came up a few times. The chain is built from TRBV29-1 and TRBJ2-7, with 10 positions matching TRBD2. The CDR3 loop spans 13 amino acids. Germline V gene lookup returns CDR1 SQVTM and CDR2 ANQGSEA. The junction had 4 bases not matched to a gene; V was cut back by 3 bases and J by 5 bases. CDR3 nucleotide sequence: TGCAGCGTTGAGAAGCGGGAGGGCCACGAGCAGTACTTC. It translates to CSVEKREGHEQYF.

In DNA form, the CDR3 reads TGTGCCAGCAGCCAAGATCGGCTCAGGGTATTAGGGGACAATGAGCAGTTCTTC. It yields the protein CASSQDRLRVLGDNEQFF. The chain combines TRBV3-1 with TRBJ2-1; maybe TRBD1 (5 bases). The ends were cut back, 0 bases at V and 5 bases at J, with 20 bases in the middle. Germline lookup yields CDR1 LGHDT and CDR2 YNNKEL (reference sequence). The CDR3 is 18 residues long.

In DNA, the CDR3 is TGTGCCAGTCAAAGCCGTGTCTCCGAGCAGTACTTC. It yields the protein CASQSRVSEQYF. The V and J genes are TRBV12-3 or TRBV12-4 and TRBJ2-7; unclear D gene. The germline V and J ends were trimmed by 9 bases and 6 bases, with 15 bases remaining between them. The CDR3 consists of 12 residues.

The chain carries TRBV20-1 and TRBJ2-3; no clear D gene. Germline CDR1 is DFQATT and CDR2 is SNEGSKA (reference sequence). This CDR3 has 16 residues. Trimming shortened V by 0 bases and J by 6 bases, and 19 bases separated the two germline ends. This CDR3 is CSARDPLSSLWDTQYF. The CDR3 coding sequence is TGCAGTGCTAGAGACCCCCTTAGTAGCCTGTGGGATACGCAGTATTTT.

This clonotype was seen at least ten times. In nucleotides, the CDR3 is TGTGCCAGCAGCTTCAGGACTAGCCCTTACGAGCAGTACTTC. It translates to CASSFRTSPYEQYF. The J gene is TRBJ2-7, the V gene TRBV7-2; TRBD2 matches at 8 bases. In germline, CDR1 is SGHTA, CDR2 FQGNSA. This CDR3 is 14 amino acids long. With 3 bases clipped from V and 4 bases from J, the junction kept 5 bases outside the gene matches. The whole variable domain, remainder taken from reference TRBV7-2 and TRBJ2-7, is GAGVSQSPSNKVTEKGKDVELRCDPISGHTALYWYRQSLGQGLEFLIYFQGNSAPDKSGLPSDRFSAERTGGSVSTLTIQRTQQEDSAVYLCASSFRTSPYEQYFGPGTRLTVT.

The rearrangement joins TRBV20-1 to TRBJ1-4; TRBD1 might be the D (5 bases). The germline V gene has CDR1 DFQATT and CDR2 SNEGSKA (reference sequence). The CDR3 contains 13 residues. Written as DNA, the CDR3 is TGCAGCCCCCGAGGGACGGCTAATGAAAAACTGTTTTTT. Translating it yields CSPRGTANEKLFF.